This is a list of T cell receptor beta chains from one sample in a study of cytomegalovirus exposure and HLA in healthy donors. TCRdb keeps only in-frame clones here, not all; method: immunoSEQ multiplex PCR. The sample has 95,000 to 150,000 clones, over 70% seen once. Sequencing input: PBMCs. The receptors derive from a woman between 18 and 29 years old in good health and CMV-seronegative. The CDR3 runs from the conserved cysteine through the conserved F or W. The D gene is left open where the match is weak. Clone size is shown for a subset of rows, as once, few, many or a class of expanded clone.

CDR3nt | CDR3aa | d_gene | j_gene | v_gene | abundance
TGTGCCAGCAGCTTCGGGACAGGATCCTACGAGCAGTACTTC | CASSFGTGSYEQYF | TRBD1 | TRBJ2-7 | TRBV5-6 | -
TGTGCCAGCAGCCAAGATCGGGGAACGGCCACCGGGGAGCTGTTTTTT | CASSQDRGTATGELFF | - | TRBJ2-2 | TRBV14 | -
TGTGCCAGTAGTCCTCCGGGGGCCTACGAGCAGTACTTC | CASSPPGAYEQYF | - | TRBJ2-7 | TRBV19 | -
TGTGCCAGCAGCCCACCCCTTCCGGTGCAGGGCCACTCTGGAAACACCATATATTTT | CASSPPLPVQGHSGNTIYF | - | TRBJ1-3 | TRBV7-9 | -
TGTGCCAGTAGTGTCGGGAACAATCAGCCCCAGCATTTT | CASSVGNNQPQHF | - | TRBJ1-5 | TRBV19 | -
TGTGCCAGCGGAAGAGGGGAGGCTAGCTACACCTTC | CASGRGEASYTF | - | TRBJ1-2 | TRBV2 | -
TGTGCCAGCAGCTTACGGGGGGGGGTCGAGCAGTACTTC | CASSLRGGVEQYF | TRBD2 | TRBJ2-7 | TRBV11-2 | -
TGTGCCAGCAGCTTAGTCGGAGGTGAAGCTTTCTTT | CASSLVGGEAFF | - | TRBJ1-1 | TRBV7-9 | few
TGTGCCTCGGTAGGAGGACAGAGCTCCTACGAGCAGTACTTC | CASVGGQSSYEQYF | - | TRBJ2-7 | TRBV7-9 | -
TGTGCCACCACCCAAAAGGACGGAGGTCATTCACCCCTCCACTTT | CATTQKDGGHSPLHF | - | TRBJ1-6 | TRBV15 | -
TGTGCCATCAGTGAGTCTGGCAGGGGTACCTATGGCTACACCTTC | CAISESGRGTYGYTF | - | TRBJ1-2 | TRBV10-3 | -
TGTGCCAGCAGCTTAGCGCCGGGAGTCAGCTATGGCTACACCTTC | CASSLAPGVSYGYTF | - | TRBJ1-2 | TRBV13 | -
TGTGCCAGCAGACTAAAAGGGGACACCGGGGAGCTGTTTTTT | CASRLKGDTGELFF | - | TRBJ2-2 | TRBV6-1 | -
TGTGCCTGGAGTGTTGGTAGCGGGGGGCAAGAGACCCAGTACTTC | CAWSVGSGGQETQYF | TRBD2 | TRBJ2-5 | TRBV30 | -
TGTGCCAGCAGCCCCGAGGCGGGGGACAGGGTAGCAAACTATGGCTACACCTTC | CASSPEAGDRVANYGYTF | TRBD1 | TRBJ1-2 | TRBV7-6 | -
TGCGCCAGCAGCTTGGATCCGGTTCCCTACGAGCAGTACTTC | CASSLDPVPYEQYF | - | TRBJ2-7 | TRBV5-1 | once
TGTGCCAGCAGCGTAGGGGGACAGCTCCACAATGAGCAGTTCTTC | CASSVGGQLHNEQFF | TRBD1 | TRBJ2-1 | TRBV9 | -
TGTGCCAGCAGCTACCCGGGACTAGCGAACACCGGGGAGCTGTTTTTT | CASSYPGLANTGELFF | TRBD2 | TRBJ2-2 | TRBV7-9 | few
TGCGCCAGCAGTGGGACAGGGGGCTTCACTGAAGCTTTCTTT | CASSGTGGFTEAFF | TRBD1 | TRBJ1-1 | TRBV10-1 | -
TGTGCCAGCAGCTTAGTTGCAGGGGGCGATGTCGGCGAAATGAACACTGAAGCTTTCTTT | CASSLVAGGDVGEMNTEAFF | TRBD1 | TRBJ1-1 | TRBV7-8 | -
TGCGCCAGCACCCTAACAGGGACAATCAGGGGCACTGAAGCTTTCTTT | CASTLTGTIRGTEAFF | - | TRBJ1-1 | TRBV4-1 | -
TGTGCCAGCAGCGTAGGGGGGGACAGGGAGGCCTACAATGAGCAGTTCTTC | CASSVGGDREAYNEQFF | TRBD1 | TRBJ2-1 | TRBV9 | -
TGTGCCAGCAGTGAAGAATTGGCAGGGGGCAATGAGCAGTTCTTC | CASSEELAGGNEQFF | TRBD1 | TRBJ2-1 | TRBV6-1 | many
TGTGCCAGCAGTGAATGGCACTACAATGAGCAGTTCTTC | CASSEWHYNEQFF | - | TRBJ2-1 | TRBV2 | -
TGTGCCAGCAGCCTGGGGGGGTCCACAGATACGCAGTATTTT | CASSLGGSTDTQYF | TRBD2 | TRBJ2-3 | TRBV11-3 | -
TGTGCCAGCAGTACTTCCGGGACAGGCAACTACGAGCAGTACTTC | CASSTSGTGNYEQYF | TRBD1 | TRBJ2-7 | TRBV5-4 | -
TGTGCCAGCAGCTTCATCGGGACAGGGAGATCCTACGAGCAGTACTTC | CASSFIGTGRSYEQYF | TRBD1 | TRBJ2-7 | TRBV7-2 | -
TGTGCCAGCAGCCAAGGGCTGGGGGGAGCTTTCTTT | CASSQGLGGAFF | - | TRBJ1-1 | TRBV14 | once
TGTGCCAGCAGTCTGCGAGAGTACAATGAGCAGTTCTTC | CASSLREYNEQFF | - | TRBJ2-1 | TRBV6-5 | -
TGTGCCAGCAGCCTTCGGGGTTTCAATGAAAAACTGTTTTTT | CASSLRGFNEKLFF | - | TRBJ1-4 | TRBV14 | -
TGCGCCAGCAGCTTGGAGTGGGCCCGCTCTGGGGCCAACGTCCTGACTTTC | CASSLEWARSGANVLTF | - | TRBJ2-6 | TRBV5-1 | -
TGCGCCAGCAGCTCGGCCGTGGGACTAGCGGGAGACAATGAGCAGTTCTTC | CASSSAVGLAGDNEQFF | TRBD2 | TRBJ2-1 | TRBV5-1 | -
TGTGCCAGCAGCTTAACGTTTACAGGGGATGGCTACACCTTC | CASSLTFTGDGYTF | TRBD1 | TRBJ1-2 | TRBV7-3 | -
TGTGCCAGCAGCAGGGGCCAAACCCAAAATCAGCCCCAGCATTTT | CASSRGQTQNQPQHF | - | TRBJ1-5 | TRBV6-1 | -
TGTGCCAGCAGCTTTCTCTCTGCGGTCACCTTC | CASSFLSAVTF | - | TRBJ1-2 | TRBV11-2 | -
TGCGCCAGCAGCCAAGATCTCGATGAAGGGGCCTATGGCTACACCTTC | CASSQDLDEGAYGYTF | - | TRBJ1-2 | TRBV4-1 | -
TGTGCCAGCAGTGTGGGGGCAGGGAGCTACGAGCAGTACTTC | CASSVGAGSYEQYF | - | TRBJ2-7 | TRBV2 | few
TGTGCCAGCAGACCACGAGGACAGGGGGCTCATACGCAGTATTTT | CASRPRGQGAHTQYF | TRBD1 | TRBJ2-3 | TRBV6-5 | -
TGTGCCAGCAGTTTGAGGCGGGGTGGCGCTGAAGCTTTCTTT | CASSLRRGGAEAFF | - | TRBJ1-1 | TRBV27 | -
TGTGCCAGCCAGGGGGTTCGGGAAGCTTTCTTT | CASQGVREAFF | TRBD1 | TRBJ1-1 | TRBV2 | -
TGTGCCAGCAGCGTATTCACGGGGTTCTTTAACACCGGGGAGCTGTTTTTT | CASSVFTGFFNTGELFF | - | TRBJ2-2 | TRBV9 | -
TGTGCCAGCAGCTTCACGACAGGGATTAGCAATCAGCCCCAGCATTTT | CASSFTTGISNQPQHF | TRBD1 | TRBJ1-5 | TRBV5-4 | -
TGTGCCAGCAGCGTAGGCCCAGGAAACTATGGCTACACCTTC | CASSVGPGNYGYTF | - | TRBJ1-2 | TRBV9 | -
TGTGCCAGCTTACAGGGTGGCAATCAGCCCCAGCATTTT | CASLQGGNQPQHF | - | TRBJ1-5 | TRBV2 | -
TGTGCCAGCACCCATTACCTACAGGGAAGGATCTATGGCTACACCTTC | CASTHYLQGRIYGYTF | - | TRBJ1-2 | TRBV27 | -
TGTGCCAGTAGTCTAGCGGGAGGGTACGAGCAGTACTTC | CASSLAGGYEQYF | TRBD2 | TRBJ2-7 | TRBV19 | -
TGTGCCAGCAGCTTAGCCGGGGGAGGGGGGTACGAGCAGTACTTC | CASSLAGGGGYEQYF | - | TRBJ2-7 | TRBV7-6 | -
TGTGCCAGCAGCGTCGGGGGGTACGGGTCTAGCACAGATACGCAGTATTTT | CASSVGGYGSSTDTQYF | TRBD2 | TRBJ2-3 | TRBV9 | -
TGTGCCAGCTCACCAACCCGGGGTAATAGCAATCAGCCCCAGCATTTT | CASSPTRGNSNQPQHF | - | TRBJ1-5 | TRBV18 | -
TGTGCCAGTAGTATTGGGGGGTTCGGGGATTCACCCCTCCACTTT | CASSIGGFGDSPLHF | - | TRBJ1-6 | TRBV19 | -
TGTGCCAGCAGCGCGGGACAGGGGAGCCCCTACGAGCAGTACTTC | CASSAGQGSPYEQYF | TRBD1 | TRBJ2-7 | TRBV11-2 | -
TGTGCCAGCAGCGTGACTAGCGGGGTTACGGAGACCCAGTACTTC | CASSVTSGVTETQYF | TRBD2 | TRBJ2-5 | TRBV5-4 | -
TGTGCCAGTAGTCTCGGACAGAATGAGCAGTTCTTC | CASSLGQNEQFF | - | TRBJ2-1 | TRBV19 | -
TGCGCCAGCAGTTGGGACAGACAAAACACCGGGGAGCTGTTTTTT | CASSWDRQNTGELFF | TRBD1 | TRBJ2-2 | TRBV5-1 | -
TGTGCCAGCAGCGAAGGACTGGGGAGCTCCTACGAGCAGTACTTC | CASSEGLGSSYEQYF | - | TRBJ2-7 | TRBV7-2 | -
TGCGCCAGCAGCCAATTGAACGGGGAATATGGCTACACCTTC | CASSQLNGEYGYTF | - | TRBJ1-2 | TRBV4-3 | -
TGTGCCAGCTCGGGGGTCTATAGCAATCAGCCCCAGCATTTT | CASSGVYSNQPQHF | - | TRBJ1-5 | TRBV6-6 | -
TGCAGTGCAGGGGGCAACTATGGCTACACCTTC | CSAGGNYGYTF | TRBD1 | TRBJ1-2 | TRBV20-1 | -
TGTGCCAGTAGACATACCCAGGGCGACGAGCAGTACTTC | CASRHTQGDEQYF | - | TRBJ2-7 | TRBV19 | -